These 14 T cell receptor beta chains were all obtained from the same sample, sequenced in a study of blood T cell repertoires in COVID-19. Repertoires were generated with immunoSEQ multiplex PCR, while TCRdb's copy carries only in-frame clones and drops some. The sample holds 270,000 or so clones, approximately 90% seen once. The sample consisted of PBMCs or T cells enriched from blood (not recorded which). The receptors derive from a woman aged 30 to 39 with acute COVID-19.

The chain combines TRBV11-3 with TRBJ2-7; 14 bases line up with TRBD2. Germline-derived CDR1 and CDR2 are SGHNT and YENEEA. The CDR3 loop spans 14 amino acids. The V gene end was trimmed by 4 bases and the J gene end by 6 bases; junction bases not matched to a gene: 2. The CDR3 bases are TGTGCCAGCAGCTCCGGACTAGCGGGAGGCGAGCAGTACTTC. Protein: CASSSGLAGGEQYF.

The chain uses TRBV28 and TRBJ1-1, with 8 nucleotides matching TRBD1. J was trimmed by 7 bases and V by 6 bases; bases with no gene match: 7. There are 13 residues in the CDR3. CDR1 is MDHEN and CDR2 is SYDVKM in the germline V gene. The CDR3 sequence is CASSEHGQGEAFF. The CDR3 nucleotides are TGTGCCAGCAGCGAGCACGGACAGGGTGAAGCTTTCTTT.

The rearrangement links TRBV6-2 or TRBV6-3 to TRBJ2-7; a weak D match, TRBD2 (5 bases). The V end lost 0 bases, the J end lost 3 bases, and 15 bases lay between the germline ends. The CDR3 consists of 16 residues. Germline V gene lookup returns CDR1 MNHEY and CDR2 SVGEGT. The chain's CDR3 is CASSYSIVRGFYEQYF. CDR3 coding DNA: TGTGCCAGCAGTTACTCGATAGTTCGGGGTTTCTACGAGCAGTACTTC.

This chain links TRBV5-4 with TRBJ2-2; D might be TRBD1 (6 bases). Germline V lookup: CDR1 SGHNT, CDR2 YYREEE (reference sequence). CDR3 length: 18 residues. Trimming pared 3 bases from V and 0 bases from J, leaving 18 bases between. Here the CDR3 reads CASSSPPGTTSNTGELFF. CDR3 coding DNA: TGTGCCAGCAGCTCCCCCCCGGGGACAACCTCGAACACCGGGGAGCTGTTTTTT. Full variable domain (outside the CDR3, taken from reference TRBV5-4 and TRBJ2-2): ETGVTQSPTHLIKTRGQQVTLRCSSQSGHNTVSWYQQALGQGPQFIFQYYREEENGRGNFPPRFSGLQFPNYSSELNVNALELDDSALYLCASSSPPGTTSNTGELFFGEGSRLTVL.

V is TRBV15 and J is TRBJ1-5; 7 nucleotides line up with TRBD1. This CDR3 has 14 residues. V was pared by 3 bases and J by 6 bases, with 5 bases of the junction left unmatched. Germline V gives CDR1 LNHNV, CDR2 YYDKDF (reference sequence). The CDR3 here is CATSSATGLQPQHF. The CDR3 bases are TGTGCCACCAGCAGTGCGACAGGGCTTCAGCCCCAGCATTTT.

V gene TRBV6-5 combines with J gene TRBJ2-7, with TRBD1 identical over 7 bases. V lost 2 bases, J lost 3 bases, and 4 bases stayed unmatched. Germline V gives CDR1 MNHEY, CDR2 SVGAGI. The CDR3 loop spans 14 amino acids. CDR3 residues: CASSYGRQGYEQYF. The CDR3 DNA follows: TGTGCCAGCAGTTACGGGCGACAGGGCTACGAGCAGTACTTC.

The V and J genes are TRBV14 and TRBJ2-1, with 11 positions matching TRBD2. The CDR3 is made up of 19 amino acids. CDR1 is SGHDN and CDR2 is FVKESK in the germline V gene. With 1 base clipped from V and 8 bases from J, the junction kept 16 bases outside the gene matches. CDR3: CASSQVASGRFGISYEQFF. DNA of the CDR3: TGTGCCAGCAGCCAAGTGGCTAGCGGGAGGTTTGGGATTAGCTATGAGCAGTTCTTC.

The CDR3 sequence is CSVTSGSGQETQYF. CDR3 nucleotides: TGCAGCGTTACTAGCGGGAGTGGTCAAGAGACCCAGTACTTC. The J gene is TRBJ2-5, the V gene TRBV29-1, with 11 bases lining up with TRBD2. The length of the CDR3 is 14 residues. The germline gives CDR1 SQVTM, CDR2 ANQGSEA. V shed 5 bases, J shed 2 bases, and the junction held 4 bases outside the gene matches.

The V and J genes are TRBV27 and TRBJ2-7, with TRBD2 identical over 11 bases. The CDR3 covers 15 residues. With V trimmed by 5 bases and J by 6 bases, 9 bases remained unmatched. Germline CDR1 MNHEY, CDR2 SMNVEV (reference sequence). CDR3 nucleotide sequence: TGTGCCAGCAGTAAGTTAGCGGGAGGGCCTTCCGAGCAGTACTTC. Its protein product is CASSKLAGGPSEQYF.

This clone was picked up one time. This chain uses TRBV30 with TRBJ2-3; 8 bases are a match to TRBD1. The CDR3 sequence is 16 residues long. V dropped 0 bases and J dropped 4; count of bases not matched to a gene: 9. The germline CDR1 and CDR2 sequences are GTSNPN and SVGIG (reference sequence). The CDR3 bases are TGTGCCTGGAGTGTACACCCGACAGGGGTTTCAGATACGCAGTATTTT. Amino acid sequence: CAWSVHPTGVSDTQYF. The full variable domain, rest sourced from reference TRBV30 and TRBJ2-3, is SQTIHQWPATLVQPVGSPLSLECTVEGTSNPNLYWYRQAAGRGLQLLFYSVGIGQISSEVPQNLSASRPQDRQFILSSKKLLLSDSGFYLCAWSVHPTGVSDTQYFGPGTRLTVL.

The J gene is TRBJ2-1, the V gene TRBV5-4; the match to TRBD2 covers 7 bases. The length of the CDR3 is 14 residues. The ends lost 6 bases at V and 7 bases at J; junction bases unmatched: 10. Germline CDR1 is SGHNT and CDR2 is YYREEE (reference sequence). The CDR3 region is CASKRDYWVNEQFF. CDR3 bases: TGTGCCAGCAAGAGGGACTACTGGGTGAATGAGCAGTTCTTC.

J is TRBJ2-7 and V is TRBV12-3 or TRBV12-4, with no clear D. This CDR3 has 11 residues. V was clipped by 5 bases and J by 8 bases, with 10 bases between them. The CDR3 DNA reads as TGTGCCAGCAGTGACCAGGCTCAGCAGTACTTC. Its translation is CASSDQAQQYF.

The chain recombines TRBV19 with TRBJ2-7; 10 nucleotides match TRBD2. CDR1 and CDR2 (germline): LNHDA, SQIVND (reference sequence). V shed 3 bases, J shed 5 bases, and the junction held 7 bases outside the gene matches. The CDR3 is 15 amino acids. Here the CDR3 DNA reads TGTGCCAGTAGTATCGTAGCTAGCGGGAGCCACGAGCAGTACTTC. It yields the protein CASSIVASGSHEQYF. Full variable domain (rest looked up from reference TRBV19 and TRBJ2-7): DGGITQSPKYLFRKEGQNVTLSCEQNLNHDAMYWYRQDPGQGLRLIYYSQIVNDFQKGDIAEGYSVSREKKESFPLTVTSAQKNPTAFYLCASSIVASGSHEQYFGPGTRLTVT.

With regard to this clone: Distinct nucleotide sequences in the sample also encode this CDR3. J is TRBJ2-7 and V is TRBV6-5; TRBD1 matches at 9 bases. Losses at the gene ends were 5 bases for V and 1 base for J; bases not matched to a gene: 3. The germline gives CDR1 MNHEY, CDR2 SVGAGI. The CDR3 extends over 14 amino acids. CDR3 loop: CASSKDRGSYEQYF. CDR3 nucleotide sequence: TGTGCCAGCAGTAAGGACAGGGGATCCTACGAGCAGTACTTC.